This T cell receptor (beta chain) was recovered during a study of T cell responses to AZD1222 COVID-19 vaccine. Study-level results: The study identified only six AZD1222 recipients as seropositive at baseline. CD4 TCRs associated with vaccination spanned spike, dominating at 160-218 and 743-854. Most donors were white British, females outnumbered males, and clonal diversity was possibly underestimated. Close to half of spike-specific TCRs reportedly recognize unmutated variant regions.

A remark on this clone: What it binds is unknown.

This table comes from immunoSEQ multiplex PCR, and its TCRdb copy is limited to in-frame clones, with some not included. The sample shows about 150,000 clones, 94% of them seen only once. Source: peripheral blood, taken on day 0 of AZD1222 vaccination. The sequence derives from an adult in good health.

The CDR3 nucleotides read TGTGCCAGCAGTTTAAGTAGGAGCCCTTCCAGCTACACCTTC. Translation: CASSLSRSPSSYTF. The rearrangement joins TRBV27 to TRBJ1-2; D is ambiguous. CDR3 length: 14 residues. Trimming stripped 2 bases from V and 9 bases from J, with 16 bases between. Germline loops: CDR1 MNHEY, CDR2 SMNVEV (reference sequence).